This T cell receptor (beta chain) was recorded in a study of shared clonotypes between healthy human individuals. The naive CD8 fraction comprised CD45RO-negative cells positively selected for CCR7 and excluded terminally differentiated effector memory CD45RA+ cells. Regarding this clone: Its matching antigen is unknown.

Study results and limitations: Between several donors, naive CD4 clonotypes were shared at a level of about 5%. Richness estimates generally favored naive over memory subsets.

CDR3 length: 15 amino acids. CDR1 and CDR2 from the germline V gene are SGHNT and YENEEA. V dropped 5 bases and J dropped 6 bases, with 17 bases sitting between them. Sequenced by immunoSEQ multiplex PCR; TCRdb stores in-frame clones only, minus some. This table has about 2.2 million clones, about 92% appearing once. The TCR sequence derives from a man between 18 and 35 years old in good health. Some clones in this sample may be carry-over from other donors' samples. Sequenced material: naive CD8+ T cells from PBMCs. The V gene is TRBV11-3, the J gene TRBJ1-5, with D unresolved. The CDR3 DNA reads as TGTGCCAGCAGCAAAACAAAGGGAAATGGTCAGCCCCAGCATTTT. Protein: CASSKTKGNGQPQHF. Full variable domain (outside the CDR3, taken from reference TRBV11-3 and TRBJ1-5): EAGVVQSPRYKIIEKKQPVAFWCNPISGHNTLYWYLQNLGQGPELLIRYENEEAVDDSQLPKDRFSAERLKGVDSTLKIQPAELGDSAVYLCASSKTKGNGQPQHFGDGTRLSIL.